These T cell receptor beta chains were read from a single sample in a study of OX40 agonist ivuxolimab in advanced cancers. Only in-frame clones appear in the TCRdb table, and some are missing; sequencing was by immunoSEQ multiplex PCR. The profile covers tens of thousands of clones, with around 86% appearing a single time and 0.32% taken by the ten largest. This sample comprised CD4+ or CD8+ T cells sorted from blood, obtained in a trial of the OX40 agonist ivuxolimab. The receptors were sampled from an adult with an advanced solid tumor such as melanoma, head and neck, liver or kidney cancer. The CDR3 runs from the conserved cysteine through the conserved F or W. D genes are given only for firm matches. Clone sizes are given selectively: once, few, many, or a class where the clone is expanded.

clone size	D gene	V gene	J gene	CDR3 DNA	CDR3 protein
.	TRBD1	TRBV4-1	TRBJ1-5	TGCGCCAGCAGCCGGACAGGGGAAGGCAATCAGCCCCAGCATTTT	CASSRTGEGNQPQHF
few	.	TRBV18	TRBJ1-1	TGTGCCAGCTCAGCCGACAGGAACACTGAAGCTTTCTTT	CASSADRNTEAFF
.	TRBD1	TRBV2	TRBJ2-5	TGTGCCAGCAGTCGACAGGGGATCCAAGAGACCCAGTACTTC	CASSRQGIQETQYF
.	TRBD2	TRBV5-1	TRBJ2-3	TGCGCCAGCAGCTTGGCTAGCGGGGGACCTAGCACAGATACGCAGTATTTT	CASSLASGGPSTDTQYF
once	TRBD2	TRBV9	TRBJ2-7	TGTGCCAGCAGCCCACGGACTAGCGCTATCTACGAGCAGTACTTC	CASSPRTSAIYEQYF
few	TRBD2	TRBV28	TRBJ2-3	TGTGCCAGCAGCTTGCGGGAGTCACACAAAGATACGCAGTATTTT	CASSLRESHKDTQYF
.	.	TRBV10-1	TRBJ2-1	TGCGCCAGCAGGGGGGGCAACAATGAGCAGTTCTTC	CASRGGNNEQFF
.	TRBD1	TRBV4-1	TRBJ2-3	TGCGCCAGCAGCCCCCGACAGGGCAAAGGCACAGATACGCAGTATTTT	CASSPRQGKGTDTQYF
.	TRBD2	TRBV5-1	TRBJ2-3	TGCGCCAGCAGCGGACTAGTTGGAGATACGCAGTATTTT	CASSGLVGDTQYF
once	TRBD1	TRBV4-3	TRBJ1-2	TGCGCCAGCAGCCAAGATCGGGACAGGAAAAATGGCTACACCTTC	CASSQDRDRKNGYTF
.	TRBD1	TRBV2	TRBJ1-3	TGTGCCAGCAGCCTACGACAGGGAATCAACTCTGGAAACACCATATATTTT	CASSLRQGINSGNTIYF
.	.	TRBV7-6	TRBJ2-3	TGTGCCAGCAGCTCACGACACTTCACAGATACGCAGTATTTT	CASSSRHFTDTQYF
once	.	TRBV6-6	TRBJ2-3	TGTGCCAGCAGTTACTCCGCAGCAGATACGCAGTATTTT	CASSYSAADTQYF
.	TRBD1	TRBV10-3	TRBJ1-2	TGTGCCATCAGAGTGGACAGGGGGCAAGGCTACACCTTC	CAIRVDRGQGYTF
.	TRBD1	TRBV19	TRBJ2-3	TGTGCCAGTAGTATGGACAGGGGGTTAGTAGATACGCAGTATTTT	CASSMDRGLVDTQYF
few	.	TRBV15	TRBJ1-2	TGTGCCACCAGCAGAGGGGATCCGCAAGCTAACTATGGCTACACCTTC	CATSRGDPQANYGYTF
.	.	TRBV18	TRBJ2-5	TGTGCCAGCTCACCCCGGCGAGCCACCTCACAAGAGACCCAGTACTTC	CASSPRRATSQETQYF
.	.	TRBV30	TRBJ1-1	TGTGCCTGGAGTAAAGGCACCCAGAACACTGAAGCTTTCTTT	CAWSKGTQNTEAFF
.	.	TRBV18	TRBJ1-3	TGTGCCAGCTCACCGGGGACCCGAGACACCATATATTTT	CASSPGTRDTIYF
once	.	TRBV12-5	TRBJ1-2	TGTGCTAGTGGTTTGGACACCACGGGCGAAAACTTC	CASGLDTTGENF
.	TRBD1	TRBV5-1	TRBJ1-6	TGCGCCAGCAGCTTGGATAACAGGGGATATAATTCACCCCTCCACTTT	CASSLDNRGYNSPLHF
.	TRBD2	TRBV7-2	TRBJ2-7	TGTGCCAGCAGCTTAGGAACTAGCGGGAGTTTGAGGCAGTACTTC	CASSLGTSGSLRQYF
.	.	TRBV25-1	TRBJ1-1	TGTGCCAGCAGTGACTTACAGGGGAACACTGAAGCTTTCTTT	CASSDLQGNTEAFF
.	TRBD1	TRBV4-2	TRBJ1-4	TGTGCCTCCTCCCAGGGGGGAACTAATGAAAAACTGTTTTTT	CASSQGGTNEKLFF
few	.	TRBV30	TRBJ2-7	TGTGCCTGGAGTGTTGGCCAGTACGAGCAGTACTTC	CAWSVGQYEQYF
few	.	TRBV14	TRBJ2-3	TGTGCCAGCAGCCAAGATCCCAGGGAGCCACCCTTCTCGTATACGCAGTATTTT	CASSQDPREPPFSYTQYF
.	TRBD2	TRBV5-4	TRBJ2-5	TGTGCCAGCAGCCAGAACGGGCGGGGGACCCAAGAGACCCAGTACTTC	CASSQNGRGTQETQYF
.	.	TRBV6-1	TRBJ1-2	TGTGCCAGCAGTGGGGGACCTTTGGGCATTTCTGGCTACACCTTC	CASSGGPLGISGYTF
.	TRBD2	TRBV7-3	TRBJ2-1	TGTGCCAGCAGTGGACTAGCGGGAAAGTCTGAGCAGTTCTTC	CASSGLAGKSEQFF
.	.	TRBV7-9	TRBJ2-5	TGTGCCAGCAGCTTAGCGGCGACAAGCCAAGAGACCCAGTACTTC	CASSLAATSQETQYF